This TCR beta chain appears in the sequencing data of a study of cytomegalovirus exposure and HLA in healthy donors (TCRdb year 2017). General notes on the study: An earlier analysis of approximately 640 of the donors reported approximately 270 Gb of sequence data and roughly 100 million unique TCR beta sequences from some 180 million T cells. About 280 gigabases of sequencing data and 75 million to 85 million unique TCR sequences made up an early release that covered approximately 650 HLA-typed donors. The genetic ancestry cluster associated with self-reported Caucasian donors included roughly 84% of the approximately 430 genotyped donors. The study aimed to test whether cataloging public T cell receptors could reveal signatures of past pathogen exposure. Using immunosequencing, the study profiled T cell repertoires from fewer than 850 subjects and related those repertoires to cytomegalovirus serostatus. Besides the first cohort of under 700 subjects, a separate validation cohort made up of around 120 different subjects was used. The study combined high-throughput TCR immunosequencing, statistical association of individual TCRs with disease status, and machine learning to predict cytomegalovirus infection status. A later analysis re-examined previously published TCR beta repertoires from hundreds of donors and added high-resolution HLA genotyping to investigate patterns of TCR occurrence. The later analysis used no new phenotypic data to find candidate immune exposures, relying instead on TCR beta sequences and their occurrence across donors. An earlier analysis of roughly 580 of the donors used high-throughput TCR beta sequencing to judge whether each TCR beta V gene segment behaved as functional or pseudogenic. Donor age, sex, ethnicity and CMV serostatus were compiled together with the repertoire data. A later genetic analysis took genome-wide SNP genotypes for about 55% of the 666 donors and used that subset as a discovery cohort. All discovery cohort repertoires had been generated on a single sequencing platform. Both class I and class II loci were covered by HLA typing, at four-digit resolution. The number of typed donors differed by locus: about 629-630 for A, B, C, DRB1 and DQB1; 522 for DQA1; some 610 for DPA1; and some 470 for DPB1. Roughly 5 DR-DQ haplotypes were handled as single units for association and clustering, since linkage in the cohort was strong. Across some 400 genotyped donors of the cohort, an average of approximately 240,000 unique TCR beta nucleotide sequences per donor were sequenced, and around 19% of those sequences were non-productive.

The cohort comprised 670 or so healthy bone marrow donors. At the time of sampling, all cohort members were nominally healthy, though unrecorded immune exposures were likely present. The donor tested CMV seropositive and was one of the 289 seropositive cohort members. Each donor provided a peripheral blood sample, and peripheral blood mononuclear cells were used for TCR beta sequencing. Genomic DNA extraction from the blood cell samples was performed with the Qiagen DNeasy Blood Extraction Kit. The research as a whole found: The classifier was reported to diagnose cytomegalovirus status with high specificity and sensitivity in both the original cohort and the validation cohort. According to a later genetic analysis, donors in an Asian-associated ancestry cluster had fewer N-insertions in productive TCRs than the approximately 650-donor mean. This cohort had only TCR beta chains sequenced, and the lack of alpha or paired-chain data limited which features could be detected. According to the authors, the approach could potentially be generalized to other disease states and immunological phenotypes. Linkage disequilibrium might explain the correlated functional status among segregating V segments, but an unknown experimental factor could not be excluded. In an earlier analysis of more than 450 of the donors, most TCR beta V segments were observed in productive rearrangements about 87% or about 30% of the time, broadly matching IMGT annotations. The 87-base-pair reads could not distinguish some IMGT-functional V segments, including TRBV6-2 and TRBV6-3, so those segments were excluded. A later analysis found that TCR association rates varied across HLA loci, with DRB1 alleles showing the most associated TCRs and HLA-C alleles the fewest. In the study, 164 TCR beta chains were listed as associated with cytomegalovirus. At a false discovery rate of 0.05, a later analysis linked roughly 17,000 TCR beta sequences to specific HLA alleles. In vitro tests confirmed that three of the cytomegalovirus-associated TCR beta chains recognize cytomegalovirus antigens. For the cohort, immune exposure information was limited to CMV serostatus. In a later analysis, several top co-occurrence clusters were reported to appear linked to parvovirus B19, influenza, CMV and Epstein-Barr virus. The sequencing pipeline was judged likely to have produced a cluster of highly shared sequence variants as a technical artifact. Because HLA typing was unavailable for some donors at each locus, only the typed subset was used in association tests. Because counts were too low, roughly 17 rarely observed V segments, including chromosome 9 orphons, were left out of the earlier analysis of 587 of the donors. Most CMV-associated TCR beta chains appeared to be HLA-restricted in a later analysis, and the HLA associations seemed to be driven largely by CMV exposure. Strong co-occurrence of HLA alleles, especially DR and DQ, made assigning TCR associations to individual alleles difficult. Across donors, most TCR sequences were observed very rarely, whereas some public TCRs were present in many individuals. A later analysis found that HLA-associated TCR beta chains were more clonally expanded and had lower generation probabilities than equally common non-associated chains. A further reported finding was that TCR beta sequences accurately predicted the HLA-A and HLA-B alleles for most subjects in the first cohort. An association between a missense DCLRE1C variant and V-gene and J-gene trimming of TCR beta chains was found in a later genetic analysis and replicated in an independent cohort. The presence/absence analyses assumed that sequencing depth was roughly uniform across donors, and that assumption may not be true.

According to the germline V gene, CDR1 reads SGHRS and CDR2 reads YFSETQ. Reading from cysteine to phenylalanine, the CDR3 counts 16 amino acids. The DNA shown is the 48-base CDR3, in frame from base 1. Compared with germline, V lacks 5 bases and J lacks 2 bases; bases without a gene match: 7. The library was generated by the immunoSEQ multiplex PCR assay. The multiplex PCR relied on a mix of 60 forward primers for TCR Vbeta segments and 13 reverse primers for TCR Jbeta segments. The CDR3 region of rearranged TCR beta genes was amplified from genomic DNA with a multiplex PCR assay. On the Illumina HiSeq System, the amplified TCR beta libraries were sequenced as 87-base-pair reads. The original pipeline was this. A later analysis tallied roughly 80 million unique TCR beta chains across the approximately 670 repertoires, and about 12 million of those chains were shared by two or more donors. To remove PCR and sequencing errors, raw reads were error-corrected and collapsed into unique sequences using a nearest-neighbor algorithm that merged closely related sequences. Alignment of CDR3 sequences to IMGT reference sequences was used to assign V, D and J gene segments. For a sequence to be retained, a match of at least six nucleotides to both a V gene segment and a J gene segment was required. A rearrangement was called productive if the CDR3 had no stop codons and remained in frame with V and J, and every other rearrangement was called non-productive. CDR3 was defined according to IMGT convention as the region running from the second conserved V-encoded cysteine to the conserved J-encoded phenylalanine. In an earlier analysis of more than 550 of the donors, sequences lacking an unambiguous match to a single V gene segment were excluded. In an earlier analysis of 450 to 750 of the donors, a V segment was called functional when productive rearrangements were above 56.7%, and segregating when the standard deviation between donors exceeded 5%. A statistical classification framework was built for diagnosing cytomegalovirus status from the catalog of TCR beta chain sequences. In a later analysis, TCR nucleotide sequences were compared against IMGT/GENE-DB human TR gene sequences so that V and J genes could be assigned. A later analysis assigned CDR3 sequences and most-parsimonious VDJ recombination scenarios with the TCRdist pipeline. In a later analysis, each TCR beta chain was defined by its CDR3 amino acid sequence together with its V-gene family, and reads lacking a unique V-gene family were excluded. As a way to deal with suspected cross-contamination and a sequencing artifact, a later analysis dropped 450 to 700 nucleotide sequences that were highly shared and had low generation probability. A later analysis calculated a clonal expansion index for each public chain from normalized within-repertoire ranks of inferred template counts. In a later analysis, generation probabilities were computed using a VDJ recombination model fitted to out-of-frame rearrangements, and the results were checked against IGoR. A later analysis scored TCR-TCR, TCR-HLA and TCR-CMV co-occurrence with hypergeometric tests, applying a repertoire-size bias correction to TCR pairs. A later analysis estimated false discovery rates by permuting HLA or CMV assignments 20 times. A later analysis grouped co-occurring TCRs with DBSCAN, adding TCRdist sequence similarity when clustering within HLA-allele-positive subsets. Co-occurrence clustering excluded repertoires with fewer than 30,000 or more than 120,000 public chains, plus five with anomalous nucleotide sharing. This is the immuneACCESS table as TCRdb keeps it, with only in-frame sequences that have V and J called. A part of the clones is gone; compared with another copy, unresolved V genes explain less than half, and the rest is unexplained. From that table come the V and J calls and clone size; the DNA was used to work out D and trimming. Across this sample there are some 250,000 clones, with about four fifths seen only once. Over 5% of the sample comes from the top ten.

Comment on this clone: Its target antigen remains unknown. Base-call qualities are not available, and no considerably larger clone is one nucleotide away.

This clonotype was obtained from a woman aged 35 to 49 in good health and CMV-seropositive. The V and J genes are TRBV5-1 and TRBJ2-3, and TRBD2 aligns with 11 junction nucleotides. Sequences were obtained from PBMCs. CDR3 protein: CASRRIAGGNTDTQYF. The sequenced DNA: TGCGCCAGCAGAAGGATAGCGGGGGGGAACACAGATACGCAGTATTTT.